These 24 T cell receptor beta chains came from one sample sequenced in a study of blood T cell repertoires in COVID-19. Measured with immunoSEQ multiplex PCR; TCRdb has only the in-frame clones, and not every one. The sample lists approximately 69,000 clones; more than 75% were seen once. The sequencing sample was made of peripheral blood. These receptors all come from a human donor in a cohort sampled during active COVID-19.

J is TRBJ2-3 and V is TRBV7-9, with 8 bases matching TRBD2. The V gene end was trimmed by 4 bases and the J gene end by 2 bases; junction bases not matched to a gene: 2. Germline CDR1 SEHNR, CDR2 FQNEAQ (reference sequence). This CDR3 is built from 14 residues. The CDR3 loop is CASSSGGPTDTQYF. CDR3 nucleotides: TGTGCCAGCAGCTCGGGGGGGCCCACAGATACGCAGTATTTT.

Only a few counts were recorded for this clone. The CDR3 DNA sequence: TGTGCCAGCAGCTTAGGAGCGACAGTGGATTACTATGGCTACACCTTC. Translated, it gives CASSLGATVDYYGYTF. J is TRBJ1-2 and V is TRBV7-8; D may be TRBD1 (5 bases). CDR1 and CDR2 (germline): SGHVS, FQNEAQ. The CDR3 is made up of 16 amino acids. Trimming cost V 1 base and J 3 bases, with 15 bases left between them.

CDR3 DNA: TGTGCCAGCAGTTTTTACGGGGTTAGAGAAACTGAAGCTTTCTTT. Amino acid sequence: CASSFYGVRETEAFF. This chain connects TRBV27 to TRBJ1-1; D call uncertain. V lost 3 bases and J 5 bases, leaving 16 bases between the germline ends. CDR1 is MNHEY and CDR2 is SMNVEV in the germline V gene (reference sequence). CDR3 length: 15 residues.

The CDR3 DNA is TGTGCCAGCTCACCCGGCGGGGGAGCTTACGAGCAGTACTTC. Translating gives CASSPGGGAYEQYF. This chain uses TRBV18 with TRBJ2-7; 7 bases line up with TRBD2. With V trimmed by 3 bases and J by 4 bases, 6 bases remained unmatched. Germline V lookup: CDR1 KGHSH, CDR2 LQKENI. The CDR3 is 14 residues long.

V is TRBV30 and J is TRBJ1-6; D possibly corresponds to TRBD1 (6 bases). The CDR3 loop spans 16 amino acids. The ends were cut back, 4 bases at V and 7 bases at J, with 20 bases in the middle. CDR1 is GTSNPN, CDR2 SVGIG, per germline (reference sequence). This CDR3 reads CAWTFALDSMNSPLHF. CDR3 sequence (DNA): TGTGCCTGGACGTTTGCACTGGACAGTATGAATTCACCCCTCCACTTT.

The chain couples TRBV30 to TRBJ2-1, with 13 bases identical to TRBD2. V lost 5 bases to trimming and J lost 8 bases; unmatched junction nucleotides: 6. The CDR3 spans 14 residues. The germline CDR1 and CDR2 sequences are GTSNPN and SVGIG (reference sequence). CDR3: CAWGRTSGGYEQFF. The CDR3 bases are TGTGCCTGGGGCCGGACTAGCGGGGGCTATGAGCAGTTCTTC.

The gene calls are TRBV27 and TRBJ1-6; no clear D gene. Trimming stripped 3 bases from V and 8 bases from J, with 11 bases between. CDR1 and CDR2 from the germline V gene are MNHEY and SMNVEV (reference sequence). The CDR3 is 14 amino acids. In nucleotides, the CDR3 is TGTGCCAGCAGTTTCGGGGAGACTTATTCACCCCTCCACTTT. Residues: CASSFGETYSPLHF.

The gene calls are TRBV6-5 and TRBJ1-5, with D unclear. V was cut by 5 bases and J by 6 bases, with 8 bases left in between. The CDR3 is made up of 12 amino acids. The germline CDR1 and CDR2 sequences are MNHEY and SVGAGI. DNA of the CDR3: TGTGCCAGCAGTCCCACTGTTCAGCCCCAGCATTTT. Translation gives CASSPTVQPQHF.

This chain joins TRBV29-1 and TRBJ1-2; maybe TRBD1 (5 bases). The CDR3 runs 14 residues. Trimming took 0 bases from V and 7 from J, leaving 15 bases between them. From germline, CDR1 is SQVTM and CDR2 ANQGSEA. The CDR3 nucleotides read TGCAGCGTTGAAGAGGGGCAGGCGGCGAGTGGCTACACCTTC. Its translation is CSVEEGQAASGYTF. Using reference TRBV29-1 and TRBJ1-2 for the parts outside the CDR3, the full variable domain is SAVISQKPSRDICQRGTSLTIQCQVDSQVTMMFWYRQQPGQSLTLIATANQGSEATYESGFVIDKFPISRPNLTFSTLTVSNMSPEDSSIYLCSVEEGQAASGYTFGSGTRLTVV.

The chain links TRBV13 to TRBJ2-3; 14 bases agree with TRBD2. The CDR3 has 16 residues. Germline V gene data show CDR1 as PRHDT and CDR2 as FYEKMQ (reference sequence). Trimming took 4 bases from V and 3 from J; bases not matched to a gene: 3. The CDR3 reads CASSSWTSGGTDTQYF. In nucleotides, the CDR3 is TGTGCCAGCAGCTCGTGGACTAGCGGGGGGACAGATACGCAGTATTTT.

The CDR3 DNA reads as TGTGCCAGCTCACATAGGGACAGCTCCTACGAGCAGTACTTC. Its protein product is CASSHRDSSYEQYF. This sequence joins TRBV5-4 and TRBJ2-7; TRBD1 matches 7 bases. Germline-derived CDR1 and CDR2 are SGHNT and YYREEE (reference sequence). The CDR3 totals 14 residues. V lost 7 bases to trimming and J lost 0 bases; unmatched junction nucleotides: 7.

In nucleotides, the CDR3 is TGTGCCAGCAGTTTACCTACGACAGGGGGCGAGGAGGAGACCCAGTACTTC. This translates into CASSLPTTGGEEETQYF. The chain couples TRBV28 to TRBJ2-5; 10 bases are a match to TRBD1. Looked up from germline, CDR1 is MDHEN and CDR2 is SYDVKM. The CDR3 covers 17 residues. V shed 2 bases, J shed 5 bases, and the junction held 11 bases outside the gene matches.

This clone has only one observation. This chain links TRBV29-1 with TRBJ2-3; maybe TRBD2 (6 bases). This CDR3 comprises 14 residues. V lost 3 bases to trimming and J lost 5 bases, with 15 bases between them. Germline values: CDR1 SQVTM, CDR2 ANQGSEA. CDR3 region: CSVEPSVIGDTQYF. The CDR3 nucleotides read TGCAGCGTTGAGCCTAGCGTGATAGGAGATACGCAGTATTTT.

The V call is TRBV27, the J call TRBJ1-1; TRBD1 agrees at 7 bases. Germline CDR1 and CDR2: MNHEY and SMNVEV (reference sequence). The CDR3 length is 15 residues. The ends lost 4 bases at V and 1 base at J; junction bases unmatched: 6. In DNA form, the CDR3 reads TGTGCCAGCAGTTCTTGGACAGGACAGAACACTGAAGCTTTCTTT. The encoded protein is CASSSWTGQNTEAFF.

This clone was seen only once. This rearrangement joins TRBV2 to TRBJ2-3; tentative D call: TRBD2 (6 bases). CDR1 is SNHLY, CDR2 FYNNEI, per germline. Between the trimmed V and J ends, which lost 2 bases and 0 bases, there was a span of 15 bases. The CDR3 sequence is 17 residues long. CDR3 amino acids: CASSETGTLISTDTQYF. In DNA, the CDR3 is TGTGCCAGCAGTGAAACCGGGACTTTGATTAGCACAGATACGCAGTATTTT. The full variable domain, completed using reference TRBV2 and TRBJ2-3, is EPEVTQTPSHQVTQMGQEVILRCVPISNHLYFYWYRQILGQKVEFLVSFYNNEISEKSEIFDDQFSVERPDGSNFTLKIRSTKLEDSAMYFCASSETGTLISTDTQYFGPGTRLTVL.

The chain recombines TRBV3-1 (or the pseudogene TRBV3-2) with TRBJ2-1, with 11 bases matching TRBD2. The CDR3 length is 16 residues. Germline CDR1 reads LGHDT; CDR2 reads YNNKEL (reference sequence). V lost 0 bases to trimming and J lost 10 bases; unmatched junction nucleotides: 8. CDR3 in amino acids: CASSQDGLAGGREQFF. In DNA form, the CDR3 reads TGTGCCAGCAGCCAAGATGGTTTAGCGGGGGGGCGGGAGCAGTTCTTC.

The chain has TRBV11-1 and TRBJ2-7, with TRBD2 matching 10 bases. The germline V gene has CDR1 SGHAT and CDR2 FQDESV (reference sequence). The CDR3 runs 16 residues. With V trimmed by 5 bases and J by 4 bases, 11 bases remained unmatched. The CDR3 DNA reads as TGTGCCAGCAGCCCCTCCCCCCAGCGGGGGGGTTACGAGCAGTACTTC. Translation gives CASSPSPQRGGYEQYF.

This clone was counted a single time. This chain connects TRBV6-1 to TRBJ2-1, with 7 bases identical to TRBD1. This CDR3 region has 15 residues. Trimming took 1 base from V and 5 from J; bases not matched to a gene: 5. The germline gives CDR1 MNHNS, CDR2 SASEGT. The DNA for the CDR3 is TGTGCCAGCAGTGAAGAAGGGACAGTACACAATGAGCAGTTCTTC. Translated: CASSEEGTVHNEQFF.

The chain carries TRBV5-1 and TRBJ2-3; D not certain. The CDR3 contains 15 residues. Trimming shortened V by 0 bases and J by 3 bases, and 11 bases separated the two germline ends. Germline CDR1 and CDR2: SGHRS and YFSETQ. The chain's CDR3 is CASSLVSHGTDTQYF. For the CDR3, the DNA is TGCGCCAGCAGCTTGGTTAGCCATGGGACAGATACGCAGTATTTT.

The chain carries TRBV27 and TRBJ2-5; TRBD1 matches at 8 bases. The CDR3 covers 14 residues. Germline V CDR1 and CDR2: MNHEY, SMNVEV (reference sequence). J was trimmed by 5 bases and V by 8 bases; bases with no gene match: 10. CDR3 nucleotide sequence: TGTGCCAGCTACACCTTCCGGGACAGGGAGACCCAGTACTTC. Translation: CASYTFRDRETQYF.

CDR3 sequence reads: CAWNAQTGNEKLFF. CDR3 in DNA: TGTGCCTGGAACGCCCAGACAGGGAACGAAAAACTGTTTTTT. The rearrangement joins TRBV30 to TRBJ1-4, with 7 bases lining up with TRBD1. The CDR3 sequence is 14 residues long. The V and J ends lost 4 bases and 8 bases, in that order; junction bases with no gene match: 10. The germline CDR1 and CDR2 sequences are GTSNPN and SVGIG (reference sequence).

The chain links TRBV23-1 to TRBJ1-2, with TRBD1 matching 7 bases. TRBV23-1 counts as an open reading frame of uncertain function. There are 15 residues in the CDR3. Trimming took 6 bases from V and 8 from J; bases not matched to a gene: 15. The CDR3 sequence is CASSPDRVYGEGYTF. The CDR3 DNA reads TGCGCCAGCAGCCCCGACAGGGTCTATGGTGAAGGCTACACCTTC.

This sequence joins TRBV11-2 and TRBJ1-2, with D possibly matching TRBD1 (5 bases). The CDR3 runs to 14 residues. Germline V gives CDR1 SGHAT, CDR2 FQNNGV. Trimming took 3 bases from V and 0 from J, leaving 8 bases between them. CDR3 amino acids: CASSFMDTNYGYTF. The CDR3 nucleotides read TGTGCCAGCAGCTTCATGGACACTAACTATGGCTACACCTTC.

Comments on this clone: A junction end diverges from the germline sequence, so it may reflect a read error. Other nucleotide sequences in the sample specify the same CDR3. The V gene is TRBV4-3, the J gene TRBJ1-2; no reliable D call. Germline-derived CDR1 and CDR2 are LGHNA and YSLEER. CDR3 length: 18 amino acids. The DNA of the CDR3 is TGCGCTAGCAGCCAAGAATGGAGGCCTGACATCGGGCCCTATGGCTACACCTTC. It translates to CASSQEWRPDIGPYGYTF.